This T cell receptor beta chain was identified during a study of technical replicates of blood from a handful of donors. Germline CDR1 is MNHEY and CDR2 is SMNVEV (reference sequence). The V end lost 3 bases, the J end lost 3 bases, and 12 bases lay between the germline ends. This CDR3 has 15 amino acids. Clones were read by immunoSEQ multiplex PCR, and TCRdb kept only the in-frame ones, dropping some. This table holds approximately 73,000 clones, around 93% found once. The TCR sequence derives from a human donor in good health. The chain links TRBV27 to TRBJ1-5, with D possibly matching TRBD1 (5 bases). Sequencing was carried out using T cells isolated from PBMCs. CDR3 in amino acids: CASSFGAGINQPQHF. In DNA form, the CDR3 reads TGTGCCAGCAGTTTTGGGGCAGGGATCAATCAGCCCCAGCATTTT.